This TCR beta chain emerged from a study of cytomegalovirus exposure and HLA in healthy donors. The PCR used 60 Vbeta and 13 Jbeta primers. TCRdb's table, derived via immunoSEQ multiplex PCR, lists solely in-frame clones and lacks some. The sample carries 100,000 to 150,000 clones, 70% to 75% recorded once. V dropped 2 bases and J dropped 1 base, with 8 bases sitting between them. This CDR3 has 14 residues. Germline-derived CDR1 and CDR2 are KGHSH and LQKENI. This receptor was identified in a woman between 35 and 50 years old in good health and CMV-seropositive. Sequencing was performed on PBMCs. The chain uses TRBV18 and TRBJ1-1; a possible D gene is TRBD1 (5 bases). The CDR3 loop reads CASSPYTGNTEAFF. CDR3 nucleotides: TGTGCCAGCTCACCATATACAGGGAACACTGAAGCTTTCTTT.